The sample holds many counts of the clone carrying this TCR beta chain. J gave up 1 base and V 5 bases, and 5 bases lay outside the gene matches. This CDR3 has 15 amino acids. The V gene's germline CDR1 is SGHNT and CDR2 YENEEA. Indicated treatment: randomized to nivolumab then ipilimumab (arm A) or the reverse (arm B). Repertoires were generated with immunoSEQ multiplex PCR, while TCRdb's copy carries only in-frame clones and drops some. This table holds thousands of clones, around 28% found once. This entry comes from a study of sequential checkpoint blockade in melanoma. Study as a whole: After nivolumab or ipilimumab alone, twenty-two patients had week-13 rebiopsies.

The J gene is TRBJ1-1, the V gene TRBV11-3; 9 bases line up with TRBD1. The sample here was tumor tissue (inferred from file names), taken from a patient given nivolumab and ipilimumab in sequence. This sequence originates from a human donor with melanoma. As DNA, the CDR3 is TGTGCCAGCAGCCCGGGGGGACAGGGGAACACTGAAGCTTTCTTT. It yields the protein CASSPGGQGNTEAFF.